The 7 T cell receptor beta chains in this list originate from one sample, sequenced in a study of naive and memory T cell subsets. An equimolar mix of two oligonucleotides served as the beta constant-region primer for TRBC1 and TRBC2. TCRdb processed the UMI-ligation and nested PCR reads anew with MiXCR; each CDR3 protein has one entry. The table lists around 31,000 distinct CDR3 sequences, around 11% of them singletons. The material sequenced was effector memory CD4+ T cells from blood. Subset noted: effector memory, CD45RA- CD27-. The receptors derive from a human donor in good health.

There are a few counts of this clonotype. This rearrangement joins TRBV7-2 to TRBJ2-1; TRBD2 aligns across 14 bases. Germline values: CDR1 SGHTA, CDR2 FQGNSA. This CDR3 contains 17 residues. J was trimmed by 10 bases and V by 1 base; bases with no gene match: 9. The CDR3 DNA sequence: TGTGCCAGCAGCTTAGGGGTCGGACTAGCGGGAGGAAGGGAGCAGTTCTTC. Its translation: CASSLGVGLAGGREQFF.

Details on this clonotype: One junction end disagrees with the germline gene, perhaps due to a read error. The J gene is TRBJ2-7, the V gene TRBV6-1, with 11 bases that match TRBD1. CDR3 size: 15 residues. Germline values: CDR1 MNHNS, CDR2 SASEGT. The CDR3 protein is CASSEGTGGFYEQYF. The CDR3 DNA is TGTGCCAGCAGCGAAGGGACAGGGGGGTTCTACGAGCAGTACTTC.

This clonotype showed up many times. This rearrangement joins TRBV18 to TRBJ2-7, with D unclear. This CDR3 spans 13 amino acids. Germline-derived CDR1 and CDR2 are KGHSH and LQKENI. With 6 bases removed from V and 3 bases from J, the gap between germline ends came to 12 bases. In DNA form, the CDR3 reads TGTGCCAGCTCCCAAGGCCACGGCTACGAGCAGTACTTC. Residues: CASSQGHGYEQYF.

The chain couples TRBV2 to TRBJ2-2, with D maybe TRBD2 (6 bases). The CDR3 spans 15 residues. V was shortened by 6 bases and J by 1 base, with 12 bases between the two germline ends. Germline-derived CDR1 and CDR2 are SNHLY and FYNNEI. The CDR3: CASRTGLLNTGELFF. CDR3 coding DNA: TGTGCCAGCAGGACGGGACTTTTGAACACCGGGGAGCTGTTTTTT.

The chain employs TRBV29-1 and TRBJ1-1, with D perhaps matching TRBD1 (5 bases). CDR1 is SQVTM, CDR2 ANQGSEA, per germline. The CDR3 has 13 residues. V lost 7 bases, J lost 1 base, and 13 bases lay in between. The CDR3 is CSGRAGWNTEAFF. CDR3 bases: TGCAGCGGCCGAGCAGGGTGGAACACTGAAGCTTTCTTT. The full variable domain, its missing parts supplied by reference TRBV29-1 and TRBJ1-1, is SAVISQKPSRDICQRGTSLTIQCQVDSQVTMMFWYRQQPGQSLTLIATANQGSEATYESGFVIDKFPISRPNLTFSTLTVSNMSPEDSSIYLCSGRAGWNTEAFFGQGTRLTVV.

This clonotype was seen ten or more times. The chain employs TRBV20-1 and TRBJ2-1, with D possibly matching TRBD2 (6 bases). Trimming left V 0 bases short and J 5 bases short, with 11 bases between. Germline V gene data show CDR1 as DFQATT and CDR2 as SNEGSKA (reference sequence). The CDR3 is made up of 14 amino acids. The CDR3 region is CSARDWRDHNEQFF. The CDR3 DNA is TGCAGTGCTAGAGATTGGCGGGACCACAATGAGCAGTTCTTC.

Regarding this clonotype: A junction end diverges from the germline sequence, so it may reflect a read error. This chain joins TRBV6-1 and TRBJ2-1; weak D call: TRBD2 (5 bases). The germline CDR1 and CDR2 sequences are MNHNS and SASEGT. CDR3 length: 14 residues. DNA of the CDR3: TGTGCCAGCAGTGAAGATCTAGGAGGTGGGGTGTACGTCTTC. This sequence encodes CASSEDLGGGVYVF.